This T cell receptor (beta chain) was sequenced during a study of T cell responses to AZD1222 COVID-19 vaccine. As for the study in general: Second doses that came at about 4 or about 12 weeks were put together.

The CDR3 runs to 13 residues. V was clipped by 4 bases and J by 5 bases, with 11 bases between them. Germline V gives CDR1 KGHDR, CDR2 SFDVKD. Comments on this clone: Its antigen is undetermined.

Measured with immunoSEQ multiplex PCR; TCRdb has only the in-frame clones, and not every one. The profile covers 100,000 to 120,000 clones, with approximately 86% appearing a single time and 3% to 3.5% taken by the ten largest. Study-wide points: It should be noted that donors were predominantly white British and more often female, and clonal diversity was possibly underestimated. Increases in Spike-specific TCR breadth and depth were seen after two AZD1222 doses. Close to half of spike-specific TCRs reportedly recognize unmutated variant regions.

Sequences were derived from peripheral blood, sampled on day 0 of AZD1222 vaccination. The receptor was isolated from an adult in good health. The rearrangement links TRBV24-1 to TRBJ2-7; D unclear. The CDR3: CATSDPGLDEQYF. The CDR3 region has the DNA TGTGCCACCAGTGACCCCGGGCTCGACGAGCAGTACTTC.